These 21 T cell receptor beta chains share one sample of origin, sequenced in a study of CD8 T cells in Susac syndrome (dated by TCRdb to the late 2010s). The library relied on the immunoSEQ multiplex PCR assay. RNA was extracted using the RNeasy kit, and roughly 0.5 to 1 microgram was reverse transcribed with random hexamers. Using fastp at Q25 and MiXCR, TCRdb reprocessed the public reads and kept productive beta chains. Rows matching on CDR3 protein sequence are summarized as one entry with the most common DNA and genes. The table for this sample lists around 170,000 distinct CDR3 sequences; approximately 94% of them were counted only once. The top ten constitute approximately 0.11% of the sample. The specimen sequenced was CD4+ T cells from PBMCs. Receptors originate from a human donor with Susac syndrome.

The CDR3 nucleotides read TGTGCCAGCAGTTCGTCCGAACGAAAACTGTTTTTT. Translated, it gives CASSSSERKLFF. The chain has TRBV25-1 and TRBJ1-4; D call uncertain. The CDR3 totals 12 residues. Germline V gene lookup returns CDR1 MGHDK and CDR2 SYGVNS. The germline V and J ends were trimmed by 5 bases and 10 bases, with 11 bases remaining between them.

This sequence joins TRBV7-2 and TRBJ1-5; D is perhaps TRBD1 (5 bases). Trimming removed 6 bases from V and 3 bases from J, with 12 bases in between. The length of the CDR3 is 14 residues. The V gene's germline CDR1 is SGHTA and CDR2 FQGNSA. The DNA of the CDR3 is TGTGCCAGCAGTCTACAGGCGTTCAATCAGCCCCAGCATTTT. It yields the protein CASSLQAFNQPQHF. Based on the CDR3 plus reference TRBV7-2 and TRBJ1-5, the full variable domain is GAGVSQSPSNKVTEKGKDVELRCDPISGHTALYWYRQSLGQGLEFLIYFQGNSAPDKSGLPSDRFSAERTGGSVSTLTIQRTQQEDSAVYLCASSLQAFNQPQHFGDGTRLSIL.

The V and J genes are TRBV15 and TRBJ1-2; D unclear. Germline assignment: CDR1 LNHNV and CDR2 YYDKDF (reference sequence). The CDR3 has 16 amino acids. V lost 4 bases to trimming and J lost 4 bases, with 19 bases between them. The CDR3 spells CATSTTVPGGGYGYTF. In DNA form, the CDR3 reads TGTGCCACCAGCACAACCGTACCAGGAGGAGGCTATGGCTACACCTTC.

The chain joins TRBV30 to TRBJ1-3; no clear D. Germline loops: CDR1 GTSNPN, CDR2 SVGIG (reference sequence). The CDR3 extends over 14 amino acids. V was shortened by 2 bases and J by 0 bases, with 8 bases between the two germline ends. The CDR3 is CAWSPGNSGNTIYF. CDR3 nucleotides: TGTGCCTGGAGTCCCGGGAACTCTGGAAACACCATATATTTT.

J is TRBJ1-2 and V is TRBV2; D remains ambiguous. The length of the CDR3 is 12 residues. With 2 bases removed from V and 8 bases from J, the gap between germline ends came to 9 bases. Germline V CDR1 and CDR2: SNHLY, FYNNEI. The CDR3 loop is CASSERVEGYTF. Written as DNA, the CDR3 is TGTGCCAGCAGTGAAAGGGTTGAAGGCTACACCTTC.

This sequence joins TRBV30 and TRBJ2-7; 11 bases are a match to TRBD1. The CDR3 spans 16 residues. Germline assignment: CDR1 GTSNPN and CDR2 SVGIG (reference sequence). V shed 5 bases and J 4 bases; nucleotides not matched to a gene: 13. The CDR3 DNA sequence: TGTGCCTGGCGTTGGGCCGGGACAGGGGGTAAATACGAGCAGTACTTC. Translation: CAWRWAGTGGKYEQYF.

The chain uses TRBV18 and TRBJ2-6; D not certain. The CDR3 is 14 amino acids. V was pared by 2 bases and J by 4 bases, with 6 bases between. CDR1 and CDR2 (germline): KGHSH, LQKENI. CDR3 loop: CASSPGVGANVLTF. Here the CDR3 DNA reads TGTGCCAGCTCACCAGGGGTCGGGGCCAACGTCCTGACTTTC.

This clonotype has just a few counts. The V call is TRBV11-2, the J call TRBJ2-7; 10 bases are shared with TRBD1. The CDR3 has 15 residues. V gave up 5 bases and J gave up 5 bases; unmatched junction bases: 9. CDR1 and CDR2 from the germline V gene are SGHAT and FQNNGV. The CDR3: CASSPTWDRGNEQYF. As DNA, the CDR3 is TGTGCCAGCAGCCCGACCTGGGACAGGGGTAACGAGCAGTACTTC. Full variable domain (outside the CDR3, taken from reference TRBV11-2 and TRBJ2-7): EAGVAQSPRYKIIEKRQSVAFWCNPISGHATLYWYQQILGQGPKLLIQFQNNGVVDDSQLPKDRFSAERLKGVDSTLKIQPAKLEDSAVYLCASSPTWDRGNEQYFGPGTRLTVT.

The gene calls are TRBV28 and TRBJ2-3; possibly TRBD2 for D (7 bases). The CDR3 loop spans 15 amino acids. Trimming left V 7 bases short and J 1 base short, with 15 bases between. Germline loops: CDR1 MDHEN, CDR2 SYDVKM. The chain's CDR3 is CASTLGGRGTDTQYF. CDR3 DNA: TGTGCCAGCACCCTGGGGGGGCGCGGCACAGATACGCAGTATTTT. The whole variable domain, filled in from reference TRBV28 and TRBJ2-3, reads DVKVTQSSRYLVKRTGEKVFLECVQDMDHENMFWYRQDPGLGLRLIYFSYDVKMKEKGDIPEGYSVSREKKERFSLILESASTNQTSMYLCASTLGGRGTDTQYFGPGTRLTVL.

This clonotype was counted once. This sequence joins TRBV5-1 and TRBJ1-1; 9 positions match TRBD1. This CDR3 region has 14 residues. With V trimmed by 3 bases and J by 1 base, 1 base remained unmatched. Germline CDR1 SGHRS, CDR2 YFSETQ. In DNA form, the CDR3 reads TGCGCCAGCAGCTCGGACAGGGGGAACACTGAAGCTTTCTTT. As protein: CASSSDRGNTEAFF.

The V call is TRBV5-6, the J call TRBJ2-7; no clear D. Germline V gene sequence: CDR1 SGHDT, CDR2 YYEEEE. V lost 4 bases and J lost 6, with 14 bases in between. The CDR3 sequence is 13 residues long. The CDR3 bases are TGTGCCAGCAGCCCTGGTCGAGGTAGCGAGCAGTACTTC. Its protein is CASSPGRGSEQYF.

This chain connects TRBV14 to TRBJ1-1; D not resolved. CDR3 size: 16 residues. The V end was cut by 1 base, the J end by 0 bases, with 12 bases between. Germline V gene sequence: CDR1 SGHDN, CDR2 FVKESK. CDR3 sequence (DNA): TGTGCCAGCAGCCAAGTTTGGTCAGGTATGAACACTGAAGCTTTCTTT. Its translation is CASSQVWSGMNTEAFF.

The chain recombines TRBV18 with TRBJ1-4, with D unclear. The CDR3 covers 14 residues. Germline V CDR1 and CDR2: KGHSH, LQKENI. The germline V and J ends were trimmed by 3 bases and 4 bases, with 9 bases remaining between them. Written as DNA, the CDR3 is TGTGCCAGCTCACCGGGGATGGATAATGAAAAACTGTTTTTT. Residues: CASSPGMDNEKLFF. The full variable domain, its missing parts supplied by reference TRBV18 and TRBJ1-4, is NAGVMQNPRHLVRRRGQEARLRCSPMKGHSHVYWYRQLPEEGLKFMVYLQKENIIDESGMPKERFSAEFPKEGPSILRIQQVVRGDSAAYFCASSPGMDNEKLFFGSGTQLSVL.

V and J are TRBV5-1 and TRBJ2-5, with D perhaps TRBD1 (6 bases). V gave up 2 bases and J gave up 4 bases, with 12 bases separating them. CDR1 SGHRS and CDR2 YFSETQ come from the germline V gene. This CDR3 is 14 amino acids long. This CDR3 is CASSLSTGTETQYF. CDR3 coding DNA: TGCGCCAGCAGCTTATCCACAGGGACAGAGACCCAGTACTTC.

The chain links TRBV20-1 to TRBJ2-1; a weak D match, TRBD2 (6 bases). The CDR3 loop spans 14 amino acids. Germline assignment: CDR1 DFQATT and CDR2 SNEGSKA (reference sequence). V lost 0 bases and J lost 8, with 14 bases in between. The CDR3 DNA is TGCAGTGCTAGAGATCACGGAGGGTCGTATGAGCAGTTCTTC. This sequence encodes CSARDHGGSYEQFF.

The rearrangement links TRBV5-4 to TRBJ2-5; a weak D match, TRBD2 (5 bases). V lost 4 bases and J lost 1, with 11 bases in between. The CDR3 is 14 amino acids. Germline V gene sequence: CDR1 SGHNT, CDR2 YYREEE (reference sequence). This CDR3 reads CASSPRATQETQYF. The CDR3 region has the DNA TGTGCCAGCAGCCCGCGGGCAACCCAAGAGACCCAGTACTTC.

This clonotype was seen a few times. The chain has TRBV4-2 and TRBJ2-7; 15 positions match TRBD2. Trimming at V came to 3 bases and at J to 0 bases, leaving 6 bases not matched to a gene. The CDR3 consists of 18 residues. Per the germline V gene, CDR1 is LGHNA and CDR2 is YNFKEQ. The CDR3 spells CASSHSGLAGGSSYEQYF. DNA of the CDR3: TGTGCCAGCAGCCACTCGGGACTAGCGGGGGGAAGCTCCTACGAGCAGTACTTC.

The rearrangement uses TRBV20-1 and TRBJ2-3, with 7 bases matching TRBD2. The V gene's germline CDR1 is DFQATT and CDR2 SNEGSKA (reference sequence). This CDR3 contains 12 residues. V dropped 6 bases and J dropped 6; count of bases not matched to a gene: 6. The CDR3 DNA reads TGCAGTGCACCTGGGACTACCGATACGCAGTATTTT. It specifies CSAPGTTDTQYF.

This chain joins TRBV7-9 and TRBJ2-1; D is undetermined. Germline CDR1 reads SEHNR; CDR2 reads FQNEAQ (reference sequence). The CDR3 has 14 amino acids. V lost 0 bases to trimming and J lost 9 bases, with 12 bases between them. The CDR3 DNA is TGTGCCAGCAGCTTAGCGGCTAGTAACGGTGAGCAGTTCTTC. Its translation: CASSLAASNGEQFF.

Regarding this clonotype: One junction end disagrees with the germline gene, perhaps due to a read error. The chain recombines TRBV4-2 with TRBJ2-3, with 8 bases fitting TRBD1. Germline V gene sequence: CDR1 LGHNA, CDR2 YNFKEQ. The CDR3 has 16 amino acids. CDR3 sequence reads: CASTQSADRATDTQYF. The CDR3 bases are TGTGCCAGCACCCAATCTGCGGACAGGGCCACAGATACGCAGTATTTT.

The rearrangement links TRBV7-2 to TRBJ2-1; 7 positions agree with TRBD2. The CDR3 length is 14 residues. V dropped 2 bases and J dropped 6; count of bases not matched to a gene: 4. The germline V gene encodes CDR1 SGHTA and CDR2 FQGNSA. CDR3 region: CASSLRLAVNEQFF. CDR3 in DNA: TGTGCCAGCAGCTTACGCCTAGCGGTCAATGAGCAGTTCTTC.